Each of the 13 T cell receptor beta chains below was sequenced from the same sample in a study of molecular identifiers for immune sequencing clone quantification. Via MiXCR, TCRdb re-called the PCR reads, giving one row per CDR3 protein. The sample shows 85,000 to 100,000 distinct CDR3 sequences, roughly 26% of them seen only once. The sample consisted of naive CD8+ T cells from blood, with Jurkat cell RNA spiked in. This sample's subset: FACS-sorted CD8+CD4-CCR7+CD45RA+ naive T cells. These receptors were obtained from a human donor in good health. Some libraries in this study had Jurkat cell RNA spiked in.

For this clonotype: This could be a read error, since a much larger clone is one nucleotide away. The conserved phenylalanine or tryptophan normally closing the CDR3 is absent here, so this likely arose from a read error. V usage is TRBV10-2 and J usage is TRBJ2-3, with 8 bases fitting TRBD1. CDR3 length: 13 amino acids. In germline, CDR1 is WSHSY, CDR2 SAAADI. The V gene end was trimmed by 2 bases and the J gene end by 6 bases; junction bases not matched to a gene: 1. This CDR3 reads CASSENRGDTQYY. The DNA for the CDR3 is TGCGCCAGCAGTGAGAACAGGGGGGATACGCAGTATTAT.

This clonotype turned up a few times. The rearrangement joins TRBV20-1 to TRBJ1-2, with a possible D match to TRBD1 (6 bases). The germline CDR1 and CDR2 sequences are DFQATT and SNEGSKA (reference sequence). The CDR3 covers 14 residues. V lost 3 bases and J lost 5, with 16 bases in between. The CDR3 loop is CSASLLGGAYGYTF. The CDR3 DNA reads as TGCAGTGCTAGCCTCTTGGGGGGGGCTTATGGCTACACCTTC.

This clonotype was found many times. One end of the junction fails to match germline, which may point to a read error. The chain uses TRBV6-1 and TRBJ2-2; no clear D gene. Germline loops: CDR1 MNHNS, CDR2 SASEGT. The CDR3 is 9 amino acids. The CDR3 protein is CGSTGELFF. The DNA of the CDR3 is TGCGGTAGCACCGGGGAGCTGTTTTTT.

J is TRBJ2-1 and V is TRBV28, with TRBD2 matching over 13 bases. Germline V gene sequence: CDR1 MDHEN, CDR2 SYDVKM. Trimming cost V 3 bases and J 10 bases; bases outside gene matches: 6. The CDR3 has 15 amino acids. In nucleotides, the CDR3 is TGTGCCAGCAGTTTGGGACTAGCGGGACGCGTGGAGCAGTTCTTC. It yields the protein CASSLGLAGRVEQFF. Full variable domain (remainder filled in from reference TRBV28 and TRBJ2-1): DVKVTQSSRYLVKRTGEKVFLECVQDMDHENMFWYRQDPGLGLRLIYFSYDVKMKEKGDIPEGYSVSREKKERFSLILESASTNQTSMYLCASSLGLAGRVEQFFGPGTRLTVL.

Details on this clonotype: Just one base apart from a much larger clone, this may be a read error. The CDR3 bases are TGTGCCAGCAGCGTAGTTACCCGACTAAGCTATGGCTACACCTTC. This translates into CASSVVTRLSYGYTF. The chain couples TRBV9 to TRBJ1-2, with unresolved D. CDR1 is SGDLS and CDR2 is YYNGEE in the germline V gene. The V end was cut by 0 bases, the J end by 4 bases, with 13 bases between. The length of the CDR3 is 15 residues. Full variable domain (rest looked up from reference TRBV9 and TRBJ1-2): DSGVTQTPKHLITATGQRVTLRCSPRSGDLSVYWYQQSLDQGLQFLIQYYNGEERAKGNILERFSAQQFPDLHSELNLSSLELGDSALYFCASSVVTRLSYGYTFGSGTRLTVV.

This clonotype was detected a few times. The chain links TRBV11-3 to TRBJ2-2, with 12 nucleotides matching TRBD2. CDR1 and CDR2 (germline): SGHNT, YENEEA. V trimming: 5 bases; J trimming: 5 bases; junction bases outside the gene matches: 9. There are 17 residues in the CDR3. The CDR3 bases are TGTGCCAGCAGCGCGAGACTAGCGGGAGAGGGAACCGGGGAGCTGTTTTTT. This codes for CASSARLAGEGTGELFF.

This clonotype occurred many times. CDR3 nucleotide sequence: TGTGCCAGCAGTTATGACCCTGGGGGGGCCGAGCAGTACTTC. Amino acids: CASSYDPGGAEQYF. The genes are TRBV6-5 and TRBJ2-7, with TRBD2 as a possible D gene (7 bases). Between the trimmed V and J ends, which lost 3 bases and 6 bases, there was a span of 15 bases. Germline V CDR1 and CDR2: MNHEY, SVGAGI. The CDR3 loop spans 14 amino acids.

In its sample, this clonotype was seen a few times. A much larger clone lies a single base off, so this may be a read error. The rearrangement joins TRBV29-1 to TRBJ2-7; TRBD2 might be the D (6 bases). Between the trimmed V and J ends, which lost 4 bases and 5 bases, there was a span of 18 bases. CDR1 and CDR2 from the germline V gene are SQVTM and ANQGSEA. CDR3 length: 14 amino acids. The CDR3 nucleotides are TGCAGCGTTGCGGGCCTAGCGACCCTCCACGAGCAGTACTTC. Its translation: CSVAGLATLHEQYF.

This clonotype was picked up many times. The chain uses TRBV4-3 and TRBJ2-4, with a tentative D call TRBD2 (5 bases). V lost 0 bases and J lost 6, with 12 bases in between. Germline CDR1 is LGHNA and CDR2 is YSLEER. This CDR3 is built from 15 residues. The CDR3 here is CASSQDQAGLNIQYF. CDR3 nucleotides: TGCGCCAGCAGCCAAGATCAGGCGGGTCTAAACATTCAGTACTTC.

There are many counts of this clonotype. The chain is built from TRBV28 and TRBJ1-1, with 9 nucleotides matching TRBD1. The ends lost 7 bases at V and 10 bases at J; junction bases unmatched: 22. Germline lookup yields CDR1 MDHEN and CDR2 SYDVKM. The CDR3 has 17 residues. The CDR3 spells CASTILPGDRALNGAFF. CDR3 bases: TGTGCCAGCACCATCCTCCCCGGGGACAGGGCTCTAAATGGAGCTTTCTTT.

On this clonotype: This could be a read error, since a much larger clone is one nucleotide away. This chain joins TRBV15 and TRBJ2-3; D is unclear. This CDR3 comprises 13 residues. Germline V gene lookup returns CDR1 LNHNV and CDR2 YYDKDF (reference sequence). The CDR3 sequence: CATCRESTDTQYF. In DNA, the CDR3 is TGTGCCACCTGCAGAGAGAGCACAGATACGCAGTATTTT.

This clonotype was detected ten times or more. V and J are TRBV4-3 and TRBJ2-1; unclear D gene. Germline V gene sequence: CDR1 LGHNA, CDR2 YSLEER. With 0 bases removed from V and 3 bases from J, the gap between germline ends came to 18 bases. The CDR3 contains 18 residues. CDR3 loop: CASSQERAGFGFYNEQFF. DNA for the CDR3: TGCGCCAGCAGCCAAGAGAGAGCAGGTTTTGGTTTCTACAATGAGCAGTTCTTC.

This clonotype has a count of ten or more. The V gene is TRBV6-6, the J gene TRBJ2-3; TRBD2 matches at 12 bases. Germline V gene lookup returns CDR1 MNHNY and CDR2 SVGAGI (reference sequence). Trimming at V came to 4 bases and at J to 4 bases, leaving 6 bases not matched to a gene. This CDR3 has 16 amino acids. The DNA for the CDR3 is TGTGCCAGCAGTTCCACTAGCGGGGGGTTCCCAGATACGCAGTATTTT. Protein product: CASSSTSGGFPDTQYF.